Below, one TCR beta chain is given with its context. What it binds is not known. Time point given: blood from clinic visit 5 months post-surgery; TSC patient then seizure free. Only cases whose brain tissue showed the highest T cell transcript signatures were sequenced. This sample stems from a study of brain T cells in children with intractable seizures. General study results and limits: Pre-surgery blood may have been undersampled, hiding some clones. HCMV serostatus was not known, and viral specificity came from CDR3 similarity only.

Some clones are missing from TCRdb's copy, which holds only in-frame ones; the method was immunoSEQ multiplex PCR. The repertoire consists of 340,000 or so clones, with about 93% occurring once and the leading ten covering around 5%. The germline V gene has CDR1 SQVTM and CDR2 ANQGSEA. Between the trimmed V and J ends, which lost 4 bases and 3 bases, there was a span of 12 bases. There are 13 residues in the CDR3. The sequencing here drew on peripheral blood, taken roughly 5 months after surgery. This TCR was sampled from a boy less than two years old with tuberous sclerosis and intractable seizures. This rearrangement joins TRBV29-1 to TRBJ1-2; D not certain. DNA of the CDR3: TGCAGCGTTGGGGTAGGGCCGGACTATGGCTACACCTTC. This codes for CSVGVGPDYGYTF.